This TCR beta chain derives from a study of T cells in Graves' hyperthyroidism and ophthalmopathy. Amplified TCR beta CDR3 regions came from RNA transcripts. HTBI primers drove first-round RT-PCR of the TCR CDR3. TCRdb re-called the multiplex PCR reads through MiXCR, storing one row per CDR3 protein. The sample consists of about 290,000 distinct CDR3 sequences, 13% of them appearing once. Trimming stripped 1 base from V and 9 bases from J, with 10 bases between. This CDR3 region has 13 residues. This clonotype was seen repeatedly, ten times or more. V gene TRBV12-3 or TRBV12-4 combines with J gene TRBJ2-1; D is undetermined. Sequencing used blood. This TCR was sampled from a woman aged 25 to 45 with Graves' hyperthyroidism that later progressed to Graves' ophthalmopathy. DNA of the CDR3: TGTGCCAGCAGTTTAGGTATAGCCGGTGAGCAGTTCTTC. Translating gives CASSLGIAGEQFF.